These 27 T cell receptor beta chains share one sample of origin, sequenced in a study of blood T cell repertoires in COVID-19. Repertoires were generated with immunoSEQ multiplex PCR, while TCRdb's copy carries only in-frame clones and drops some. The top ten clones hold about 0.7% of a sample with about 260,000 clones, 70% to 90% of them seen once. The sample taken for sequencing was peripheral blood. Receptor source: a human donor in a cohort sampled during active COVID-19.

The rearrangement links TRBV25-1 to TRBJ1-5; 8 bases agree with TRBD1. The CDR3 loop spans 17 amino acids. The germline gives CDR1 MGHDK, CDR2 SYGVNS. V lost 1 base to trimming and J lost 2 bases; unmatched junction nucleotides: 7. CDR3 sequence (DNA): TGTGCCAGCAGTGAATCAGGACAGGGAGGTGGCAATCAGCCCCAGCATTTT. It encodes CASSESGQGGGNQPQHF. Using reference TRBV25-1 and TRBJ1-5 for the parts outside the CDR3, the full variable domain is EADIYQTPRYLVIGTGKKITLECSQTMGHDKMYWYQQDPGMELHLIHYSYGVNSTEKGDLSSESTVSRIRTEHFPLTLESARPSHTSQYLCASSESGQGGGNQPQHFGDGTRLSIL.

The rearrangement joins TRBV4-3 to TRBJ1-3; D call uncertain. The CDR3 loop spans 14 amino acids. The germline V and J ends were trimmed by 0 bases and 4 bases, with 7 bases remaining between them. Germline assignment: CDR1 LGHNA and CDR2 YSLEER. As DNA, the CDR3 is TGCGCCAGCAGCCAAGATAGGAGGGGAAACACCATATATTTT. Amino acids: CASSQDRRGNTIYF.

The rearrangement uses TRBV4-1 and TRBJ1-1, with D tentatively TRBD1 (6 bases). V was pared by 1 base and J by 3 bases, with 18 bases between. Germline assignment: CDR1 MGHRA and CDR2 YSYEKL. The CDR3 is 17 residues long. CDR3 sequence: CASSQGQLRGRDTEAFF. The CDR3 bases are TGCGCCAGCAGCCAAGGCCAGCTCAGGGGCCGTGACACTGAAGCTTTCTTT.

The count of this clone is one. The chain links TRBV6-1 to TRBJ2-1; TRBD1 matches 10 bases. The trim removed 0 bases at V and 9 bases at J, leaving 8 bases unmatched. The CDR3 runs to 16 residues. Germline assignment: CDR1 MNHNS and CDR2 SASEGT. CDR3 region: CASSEAATGGLSEQFF. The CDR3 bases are TGTGCCAGCAGTGAAGCGGCGACAGGGGGCTTAAGTGAGCAGTTCTTC.

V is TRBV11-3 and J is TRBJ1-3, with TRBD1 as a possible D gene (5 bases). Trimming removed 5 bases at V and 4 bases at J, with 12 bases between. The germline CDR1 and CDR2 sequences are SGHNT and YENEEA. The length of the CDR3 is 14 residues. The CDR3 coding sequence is TGTGCCAGCAGCCTGGGACTTCCCGGAAACACCATATATTTT. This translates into CASSLGLPGNTIYF.

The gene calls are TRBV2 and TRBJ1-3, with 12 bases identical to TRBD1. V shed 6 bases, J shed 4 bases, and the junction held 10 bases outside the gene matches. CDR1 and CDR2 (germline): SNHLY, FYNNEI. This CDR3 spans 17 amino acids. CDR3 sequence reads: CASSVNRDRGRGNTIYF. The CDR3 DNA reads TGTGCCAGCAGCGTCAATCGGGACAGGGGGCGCGGAAACACCATATATTTT.

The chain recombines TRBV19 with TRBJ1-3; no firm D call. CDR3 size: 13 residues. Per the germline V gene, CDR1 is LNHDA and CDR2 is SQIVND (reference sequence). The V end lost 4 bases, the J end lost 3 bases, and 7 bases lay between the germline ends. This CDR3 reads CASSRGDGNTIYF. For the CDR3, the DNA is TGTGCCAGTAGTAGAGGTGATGGAAACACCATATATTTT.

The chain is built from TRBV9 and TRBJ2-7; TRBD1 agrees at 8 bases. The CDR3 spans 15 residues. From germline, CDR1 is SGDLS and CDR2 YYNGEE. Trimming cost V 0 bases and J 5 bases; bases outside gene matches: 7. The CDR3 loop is CASSVVGDRGHEQYF. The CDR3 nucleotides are TGTGCCAGCAGCGTAGTGGGAGACAGGGGTCACGAGCAGTACTTC.

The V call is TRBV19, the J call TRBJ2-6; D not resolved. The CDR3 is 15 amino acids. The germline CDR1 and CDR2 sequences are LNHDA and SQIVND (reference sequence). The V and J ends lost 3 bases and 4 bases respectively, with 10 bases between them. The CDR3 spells CASSMLALGANVLTF. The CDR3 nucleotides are TGTGCCAGTAGTATGTTGGCCCTCGGGGCCAACGTCCTGACTTTC.

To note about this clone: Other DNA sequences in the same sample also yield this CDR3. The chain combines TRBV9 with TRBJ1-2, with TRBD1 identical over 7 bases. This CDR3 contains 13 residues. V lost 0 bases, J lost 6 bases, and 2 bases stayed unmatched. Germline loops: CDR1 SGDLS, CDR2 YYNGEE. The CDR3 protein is CASSVEQGNGYTF. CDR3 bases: TGTGCCAGCAGCGTAGAACAGGGGAATGGCTACACCTTC.

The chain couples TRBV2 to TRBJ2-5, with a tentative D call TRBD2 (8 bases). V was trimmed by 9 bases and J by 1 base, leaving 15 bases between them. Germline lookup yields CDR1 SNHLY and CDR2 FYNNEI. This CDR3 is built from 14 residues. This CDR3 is CARGTRQGQETQYF. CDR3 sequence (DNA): TGTGCCAGAGGGACTAGACAGGGCCAAGAGACCCAGTACTTC.

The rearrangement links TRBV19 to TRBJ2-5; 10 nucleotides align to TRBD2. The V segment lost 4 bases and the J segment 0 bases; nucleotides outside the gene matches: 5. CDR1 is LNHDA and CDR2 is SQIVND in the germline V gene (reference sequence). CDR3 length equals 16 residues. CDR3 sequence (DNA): TGTGCCAGTAGTAAAAGACTAGCGGGTTACCAAGAGACCCAGTACTTC. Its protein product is CASSKRLAGYQETQYF.

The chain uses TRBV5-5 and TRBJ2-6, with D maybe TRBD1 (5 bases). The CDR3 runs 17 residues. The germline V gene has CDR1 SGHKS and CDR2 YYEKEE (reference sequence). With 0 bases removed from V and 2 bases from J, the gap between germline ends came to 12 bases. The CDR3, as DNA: TGTGCCAGCAGCTTGGTGCCAGGGTCACCTGGGGCCAACGTCCTGACTTTC. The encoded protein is CASSLVPGSPGANVLTF.

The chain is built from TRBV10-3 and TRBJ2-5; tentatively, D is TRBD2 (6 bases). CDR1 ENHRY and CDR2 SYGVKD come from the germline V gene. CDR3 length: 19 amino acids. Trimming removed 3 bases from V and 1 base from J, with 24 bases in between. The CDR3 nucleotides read TGTGCCATCAGTGAAAGGGCAGGCGGGAACTGGGGCACCCAAGAGACCCAGTACTTC. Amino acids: CAISERAGGNWGTQETQYF.

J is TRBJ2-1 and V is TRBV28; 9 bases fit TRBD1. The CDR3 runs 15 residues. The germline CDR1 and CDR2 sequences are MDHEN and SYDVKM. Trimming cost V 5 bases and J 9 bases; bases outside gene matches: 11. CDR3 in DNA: TGTGCCAGCAGTCTCAAGTATACAGGGGGCGGTGAGCAGTTCTTC. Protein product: CASSLKYTGGGEQFF.

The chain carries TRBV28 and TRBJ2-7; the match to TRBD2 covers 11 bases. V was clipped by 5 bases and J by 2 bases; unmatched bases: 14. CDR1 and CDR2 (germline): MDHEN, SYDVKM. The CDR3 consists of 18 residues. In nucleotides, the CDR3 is TGTGCCAGCAGTCTTGGACTAGCGGGTTCTTCTTGGCCCTACGAGCAGTACTTC. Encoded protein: CASSLGLAGSSWPYEQYF.

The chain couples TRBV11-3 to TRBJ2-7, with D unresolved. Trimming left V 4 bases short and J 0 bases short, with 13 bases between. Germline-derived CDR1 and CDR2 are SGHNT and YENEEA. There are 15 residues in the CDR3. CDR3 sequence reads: CASSSYSELSYEQYF. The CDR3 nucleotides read TGTGCCAGCAGCTCATACAGTGAACTCTCCTACGAGCAGTACTTC.

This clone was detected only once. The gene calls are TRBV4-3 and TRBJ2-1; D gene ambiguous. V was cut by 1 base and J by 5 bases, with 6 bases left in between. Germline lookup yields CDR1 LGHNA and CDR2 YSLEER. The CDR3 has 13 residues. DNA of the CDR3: TGCGCCAGCAGCCAAGTACGAGACAATGAGCAGTTCTTC. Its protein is CASSQVRDNEQFF.

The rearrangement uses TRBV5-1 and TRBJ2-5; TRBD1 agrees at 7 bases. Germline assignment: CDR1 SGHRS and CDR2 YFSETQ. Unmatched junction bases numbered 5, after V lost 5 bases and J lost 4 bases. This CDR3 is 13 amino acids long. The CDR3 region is CASSQGDRETQYF. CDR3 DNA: TGCGCCAGCAGTCAGGGGGATAGAGAGACCCAGTACTTC.

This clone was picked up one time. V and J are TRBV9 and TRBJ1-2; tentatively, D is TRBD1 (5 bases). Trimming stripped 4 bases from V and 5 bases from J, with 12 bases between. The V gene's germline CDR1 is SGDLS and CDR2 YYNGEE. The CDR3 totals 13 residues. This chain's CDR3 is CASSSARGYGYTF. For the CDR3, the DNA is TGTGCCAGCAGCAGCGCTAGGGGATATGGCTACACCTTC. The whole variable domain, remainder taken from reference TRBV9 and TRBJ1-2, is DSGVTQTPKHLITATGQRVTLRCSPRSGDLSVYWYQQSLDQGLQFLIQYYNGEERAKGNILERFSAQQFPDLHSELNLSSLELGDSALYFCASSSARGYGYTFGSGTRLTVV.

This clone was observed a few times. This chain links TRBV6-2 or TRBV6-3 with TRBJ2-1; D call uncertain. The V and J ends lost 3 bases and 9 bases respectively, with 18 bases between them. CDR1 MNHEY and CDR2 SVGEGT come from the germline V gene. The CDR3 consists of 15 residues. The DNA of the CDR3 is TGTGCCAGCAGTTATAGCCTGGTTTCGGCGACTGAGCAGTTCTTC. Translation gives CASSYSLVSATEQFF.

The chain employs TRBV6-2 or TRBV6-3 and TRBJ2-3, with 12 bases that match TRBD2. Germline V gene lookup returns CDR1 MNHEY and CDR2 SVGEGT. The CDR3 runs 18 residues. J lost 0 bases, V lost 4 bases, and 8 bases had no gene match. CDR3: CASSSGTSGGPSTDTQYF. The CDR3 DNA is TGTGCCAGCAGTTCGGGTACTAGCGGGGGGCCTAGCACAGATACGCAGTATTTT.

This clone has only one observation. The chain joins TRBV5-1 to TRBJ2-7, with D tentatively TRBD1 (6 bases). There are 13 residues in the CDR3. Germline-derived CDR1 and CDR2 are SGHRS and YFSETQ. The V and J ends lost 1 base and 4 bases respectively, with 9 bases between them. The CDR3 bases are TGCGCCAGCAGCTTGCACAGGGTGTACGAGCAGTACTTC. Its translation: CASSLHRVYEQYF.

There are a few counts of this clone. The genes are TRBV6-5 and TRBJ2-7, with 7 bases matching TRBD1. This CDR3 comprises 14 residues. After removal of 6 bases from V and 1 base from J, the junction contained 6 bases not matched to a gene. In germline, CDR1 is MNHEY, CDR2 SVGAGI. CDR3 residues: CASRKTGDSYEQYF. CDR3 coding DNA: TGTGCCAGCAGGAAAACAGGGGATTCCTACGAGCAGTACTTC.

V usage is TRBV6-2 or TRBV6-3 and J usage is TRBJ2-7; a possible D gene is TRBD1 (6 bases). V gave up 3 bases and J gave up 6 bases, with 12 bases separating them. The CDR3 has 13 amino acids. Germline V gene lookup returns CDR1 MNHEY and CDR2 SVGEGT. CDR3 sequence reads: CASSYRRGGEQYF. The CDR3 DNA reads TGTGCCAGCAGTTATCGCAGGGGTGGCGAGCAGTACTTC.

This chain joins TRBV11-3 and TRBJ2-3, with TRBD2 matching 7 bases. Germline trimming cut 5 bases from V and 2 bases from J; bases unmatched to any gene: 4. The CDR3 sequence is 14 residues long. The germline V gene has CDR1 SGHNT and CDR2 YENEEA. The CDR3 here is CASSPGRSTDTQYF. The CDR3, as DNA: TGTGCCAGCAGCCCCGGGAGGTCCACAGATACGCAGTATTTT.

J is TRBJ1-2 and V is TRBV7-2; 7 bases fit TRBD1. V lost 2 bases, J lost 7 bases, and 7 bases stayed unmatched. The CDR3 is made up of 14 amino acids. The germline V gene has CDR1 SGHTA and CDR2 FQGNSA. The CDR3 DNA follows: TGTGCCAGCAGCTTACAACAGGGGAGTCGTGGCTACACCTTC. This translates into CASSLQQGSRGYTF. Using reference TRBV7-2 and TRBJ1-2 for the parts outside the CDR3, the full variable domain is GAGVSQSPSNKVTEKGKDVELRCDPISGHTALYWYRQSLGQGLEFLIYFQGNSAPDKSGLPSDRFSAERTGGSVSTLTIQRTQQEDSAVYLCASSLQQGSRGYTFGSGTRLTVV.